This T cell receptor (beta chain) was retrieved from a study of shared clonotypes between healthy human individuals. The wider study: CD4 naive and memory got three plates each, CD8 naive two, CD8 memory one.

Germline values: CDR1 SEHNR, CDR2 FQNEAQ (reference sequence). The CDR3 covers 13 residues. As to this clone: One end of the junction fails to match germline, which may point to a read error.

Genomic DNA of every subset was divided equally among multiple immunoSEQ plates. Method: immunoSEQ multiplex PCR; TCRdb's copy keeps in-frame clones and lacks some. The data hold about 2.3 million clones, with just under 95% observed a single time. The origin of this receptor is a man aged 18-30 years in good health. Some clones in this sample may be carry-over from other donors' samples. The chain employs TRBV7-9 and TRBJ2-7; the D gene is possibly TRBD2 (6 bases). Sequences were obtained from naive CD4+ T cells from PBMCs. Subset defined: CD45RA+ positively selected. The CDR3 loop is CASSLVGGKEGDF. In DNA form, the CDR3 reads TGTGCCAGCAGCTTAGTAGGAGGGAAAGAAGGAGACTTC.